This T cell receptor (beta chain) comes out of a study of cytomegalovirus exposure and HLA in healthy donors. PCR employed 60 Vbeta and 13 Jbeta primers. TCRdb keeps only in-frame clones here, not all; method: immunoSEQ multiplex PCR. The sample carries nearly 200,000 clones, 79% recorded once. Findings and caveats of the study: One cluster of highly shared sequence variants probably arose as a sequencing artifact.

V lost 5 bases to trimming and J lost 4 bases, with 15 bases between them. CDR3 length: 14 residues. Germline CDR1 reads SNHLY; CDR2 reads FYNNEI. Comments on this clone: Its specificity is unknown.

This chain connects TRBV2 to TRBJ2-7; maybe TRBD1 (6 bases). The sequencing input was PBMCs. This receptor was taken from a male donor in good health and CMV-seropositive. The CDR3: CASSPKRGQYEQYF. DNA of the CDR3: TGTGCCAGCAGTCCCAAGCGCGGACAGTACGAGCAGTACTTC.